The rows below give T cell receptor beta chains drawn from one sample of a study of Ad26.COV2.S vaccination and SARS-CoV-2 variants. Produced via immunoSEQ multiplex PCR; TCRdb's table is partial and in-frame only. Of hundreds of thousands of clones listed, roughly 90% are singletons. Sequencing used peripheral blood, obtained in a trial of Ad26.COV2.S vaccine versus placebo. These TCRs come from a person between 18 and 60 years old who received the Ad26.COV2.S COVID-19 vaccine or a placebo. Each CDR3 is given with its conserved first and last residue. D genes are given only for firm matches. The size field is filled for only some rows; it gives once, few, many or a size class.

D gene	clone size	V gene	J gene	CDR3 protein
NA	NA	TRBV5-6	TRBJ1-3	CASSPHSGEWGSGNTIYF
NA	NA	TRBV5-4	TRBJ2-5	CASSLTEGKTQYF
TRBD1	NA	TRBV9	TRBJ2-1	CASSPGQGALYEQFF
TRBD2	NA	TRBV5-4	TRBJ2-1	CASSLALAGEQFF
NA	NA	TRBV10-3	TRBJ1-1	CAISPERALLTEAFF
NA	NA	TRBV19	TRBJ2-3	CASSIGIADTQYF
TRBD1	NA	TRBV27	TRBJ1-6	CASSRGTGTFNNSPLHF
NA	NA	TRBV2	TRBJ1-6	CASNRDYNSPLHF
NA	NA	TRBV6-2/TRBV6-3	TRBJ1-2	CASSFSGYQGQEDGYTF
NA	NA	TRBV10-2	TRBJ2-3	CASLPEGSTDTQYF
NA	NA	TRBV10-3	TRBJ2-2	CAITSLANTGELFF
NA	NA	TRBV3-1/TRBV3-2	TRBJ2-7	CASSRGQLVLF
NA	once	TRBV14	TRBJ2-5	CASSQDKGWRGKETQYF
TRBD1	once	TRBV9	TRBJ2-7	CASSVSGTGGYEQYF
TRBD2	NA	TRBV15	TRBJ2-7	CATIQREVYEQYF
TRBD2	NA	TRBV30	TRBJ2-1	CAWNTIGLAGGEQFF
TRBD1	NA	TRBV11-2	TRBJ2-1	CASSFHQGANEQFF
NA	NA	TRBV20-1	TRBJ2-7	CSARLDYEQYF
NA	NA	TRBV6-5	TRBJ2-7	CASFAAGQPYEQYF
NA	NA	TRBV5-1	TRBJ1-5	CASSPGPNSNQPQHF
TRBD1	NA	TRBV15	TRBJ2-7	CATSRIRDSPYEQYF
TRBD2	NA	TRBV10-3	TRBJ2-2	CAISESRRASGANTGELFF